This TCR beta chain was profiled in a study of cytomegalovirus exposure and HLA in healthy donors. Overall study results and limits: Investigators reported 164 TCR beta chains as tied to cytomegalovirus. Rare sequences made up most TCRs, while some public TCRs were found in many donors.

Remarks on this clone: What it binds is unknown.

The primer mix had 60 Vbeta and 13 Jbeta primers. In the authors' workflow: Roughly 83 million unique TCR beta chains, about 11 million of them shared, were counted by a later analysis. Using immunoSEQ multiplex PCR, the repertoire was profiled, and TCRdb retains in-frame clones only, with some absent. V and J calls and clone size follow that table, whereas D and trimming were derived from the DNA. The sample lists approximately 170,000 clones, roughly 85% seen once, with 1% in the top ten. V shed 6 bases, J shed 2 bases, and the junction held 6 bases outside the gene matches. CDR1 and CDR2 from the germline V gene are MDHEN and SYDVKM. The CDR3 is 15 residues long.

The source of this sequence is a boy younger than 10 in good health and CMV-seronegative. The chain couples TRBV28 to TRBJ2-7, with TRBD2 matching over 11 bases. Source material: PBMCs. CDR3 sequence (DNA): TGTGCCAGCAGCAGCCCGACTAGCGGGGCCTACGAGCAGTACGTC. Protein sequence: CASSSPTSGAYEQYV.